What follows describes a single TCR beta chain. This specimen belongs to a study of blood T cell repertoires in COVID-19. At the level of the study: Acute-phase and convalescent COVID-19 samples originated in the United States, Italy and Spain. T cells, B-cell-depleted T cells, or PBMCs provided the cDNA or gDNA that served as material.

Original analysis: Cell counts per sample came from amplifying reference gene primers. Clones were sequenced by immunoSEQ multiplex PCR, and TCRdb holds only the in-frame ones, with some missing. That table gives V, J and clone size, and the DNA gave D and trimming. Among about 88,000 clones listed, 90% were seen once. The TCR comes from a man aged 55-75 years with acute or convalescent COVID-19. Sequenced material: peripheral blood.

The DNA for the CDR3 is TGTGCCAGCAGCTTTCGCGCGGGGGGCTCCTACAATGAGCAGTTCTTC. Encoded protein: CASSFRAGGSYNEQFF. V gene TRBV7-9 combines with J gene TRBJ2-1; 8 nucleotides align to TRBD2. V was pared by 3 bases and J by 0 bases, with 4 bases of the junction left unmatched. The CDR3 has 16 residues. Germline V gene sequence: CDR1 SEHNR, CDR2 FQNEAQ (reference sequence).